These T cell receptor beta chains were read from a single sample in a study of low-dose radiotherapy and immunotherapy resistance in tumors. MiXCR was run by TCRdb on the reads, yielding one entry per CDR3 protein. The repertoire holds 60,000 or so distinct CDR3 sequences, with 20% to 25% as singletons. The source material was PBMCs, sampled after low-dose radiotherapy plus immunotherapy. These receptors came from a male donor with prostate cancer. CDR3s include the opening cysteine and the closing phenylalanine or tryptophan. D genes are given only for firm matches. Some rows mark clone size as missing; the rest say once, few, many or name a class of expanded clone.

d_gene | j_gene | v_gene | abundance | CDR3aa | CDR3nt
- | TRBJ2-1 | TRBV12-3/TRBV12-4 | medium-sized | CASRTSLGEQFF | TGTGCCAGCAGAACTTCTCTCGGAGAGCAGTTCTTC
- | TRBJ1-4 | TRBV11-2 | many | CASSLGAGSNEKLFF | TGTGCCAGCAGCTTAGGGGCAGGTAGTAATGAAAAACTGTTTTTT
- | TRBJ2-7 | TRBV2 | many | CASSEALGGVGEQYF | TGTGCCAGCAGTGAAGCGCTCGGGGGCGTGGGTGAGCAGTACTTC
- | TRBJ2-2 | TRBV5-8 | - | CASSLVGYGSNTGELFF | TGTGCCAGCAGCTTGGTTGGGTACGGGTCGAACACCGGGGAGCTGTTTTTT
TRBD2 | TRBJ2-1 | TRBV5-1 | many | CASSLAGGEAKQFF | TGCGCCAGCAGCTTGGCCGGGGGGGAGGCGAAGCAGTTCTTC
- | TRBJ2-7 | TRBV7-2 | many | CASSLEGFHEQYF | TGTGCCAGCAGCTTAGAAGGGTTCCACGAGCAGTACTTC
- | TRBJ2-5 | TRBV5-6 | many | CASSSGRGPRAQYF | TGTGCCAGCAGCTCCGGGCGGGGCCCTCGAGCCCAGTACTTC
TRBD1 | TRBJ1-5 | TRBV19 | many | CASSTGQGGSQPQHF | TGTGCCAGTAGTACCGGACAGGGTGGATCTCAGCCCCAGCATTTT
TRBD2 | TRBJ2-3 | TRBV11-2 | many | CASSLLAGLGDTQYF | TGTGCCAGCAGCCTACTAGCGGGATTAGGAGATACGCAGTATTTT
- | TRBJ1-2 | TRBV18 | - | CASSPQTANYGYTF | TGTGCCAGCTCACCACAAACAGCGAACTATGGCTACACCTTC
- | TRBJ2-1 | TRBV6-6 | few | CALRGALFYNEQFF | TGTGCCCTCAGAGGTGCCCTATTCTACAATGAGCAGTTCTTC
- | TRBJ2-5 | TRBV6-2/TRBV6-3 | few | CASREAPSRETQYF | TGTGCCAGCAGAGAGGCGCCCAGTCGGGAGACCCAGTACTTC
- | TRBJ2-5 | TRBV6-2/TRBV6-3 | many | CASSYPAGWTFGTQYF | TGTGCCAGCAGTTACCCGGCAGGGTGGACCTTTGGGACCCAGTACTTC
- | TRBJ1-1 | TRBV7-2 | many | CASSSEQVPTGEAFF | TGTGCCAGCAGCTCAGAACAGGTACCAACCGGTGAAGCTTTCTTT
- | TRBJ2-3 | TRBV10-3 | many | CAISESTIDTQYF | TGTGCCATCAGTGAGTCAACGATAGATACGCAGTATTTT
- | TRBJ2-1 | TRBV12-3/TRBV12-4 | many | CASSDLARSYNEQFF | TGTGCCAGCAGTGATCTAGCGAGGTCCTACAATGAGCAGTTCTTC
- | TRBJ2-3 | TRBV12-3/TRBV12-4 | many | CASSPQGYTQYF | TGTGCCAGCAGCCCACAGGGCTATACGCAGTATTTT
- | TRBJ2-5 | TRBV5-1 | - | CASSPGDRAETQYF | TGCGCCAGCAGCCCGGGGGACCGTGCGGAGACCCAGTACTTC
TRBD1 | TRBJ1-2 | TRBV19 | many | CASSPGQGLFTYGYTF | TGTGCCAGTAGTCCTGGACAGGGGCTCTTCACCTATGGCTACACCTTC
TRBD2 | TRBJ2-7 | TRBV27 | - | CASSLGRGAGEHF | TGTGCCAGCAGTTTAGGGCGAGGGGCGGGGGAGCACTTC
- | TRBJ2-5 | TRBV18 | many | CASSPPEGQETQYF | TGTGCCAGCTCACCACCGGAGGGCCAAGAGACCCAGTACTTC
- | TRBJ2-1 | TRBV6-4 | many | CASSDRSYNEQFF | TGTGCCAGCAGTGACCGCAGCTACAATGAGCAGTTCTTC
- | TRBJ1-2 | TRBV30 | - | CAWSGTSMYRRGLGYGYTF | TGTGCCTGGAGTGGTACAAGTATGTACCGCAGAGGACTCGGCTATGGCTACACCTTC
- | TRBJ1-2 | TRBV19 | many | CASSIRRERGYTF | TGTGCCAGTAGTATCAGGAGGGAAAGGGGCTACACCTTC
TRBD2 | TRBJ2-7 | TRBV5-4 | - | CASSLAGGTPGLAGSEQYF | TGTGCCAGCAGCTTGGCTGGCGGGACCCCGGGACTAGCGGGTTCGGAGCAGTACTTC
TRBD2 | TRBJ2-1 | TRBV6-1 | many | CASREVASGGMDEQFF | TGTGCCAGCAGGGAGGTGGCTAGCGGGGGTATGGATGAGCAGTTCTTC
TRBD1 | TRBJ1-2 | TRBV2 | many | CASSGSRQGPYGYTF | TGTGCCAGCAGTGGATCCAGACAGGGGCCCTATGGCTACACCTTC
- | TRBJ2-2 | TRBV7-3 | many | CASSLISSVRTGELFF | TGTGCCAGCAGCTTAATCTCGTCGGTGCGAACCGGGGAGCTGTTTTTT
- | TRBJ2-6 | TRBV18 | few | CASSPQSSGANVLTF | TGTGCCAGCTCACCCCAAAGCTCTGGGGCCAACGTCCTGACTTTC
- | TRBJ1-1 | TRBV6-2/TRBV6-3 | - | CASSYPGGTTEAFF | TGTGCCAGCAGCTACCCTGGGGGGACCACTGAAGCTTTCTTT
- | TRBJ2-7 | TRBV6-2/TRBV6-3 | many | CASSSGGVVYEQYF | TGTGCCAGCAGTTCCGGGGGAGTCGTCTACGAGCAGTACTTC
TRBD1 | TRBJ1-2 | TRBV20-1 | many | CSARRPGQGVSYGYTF | TGCAGTGCTAGGCGTCCGGGACAGGGTGTTTCCTATGGCTACACCTTC
- | TRBJ2-1 | TRBV20-1 | many | CSAGRNSYNEQFF | TGCAGTGCAGGCCGAAACTCCTACAATGAGCAGTTCTTC
- | TRBJ1-5 | TRBV29-1 | many | CSVAQGRNQPQHF | TGCAGCGTCGCACAGGGTCGGAATCAGCCCCAGCATTTT
- | TRBJ2-1 | TRBV20-1 | - | CSAVLGGRINEQFF | TGCAGTGCGGTCCTCGGGGGGCGAATCAATGAGCAGTTCTTC
TRBD2 | TRBJ2-3 | TRBV4-1 | many | CASSQASSGSTDTQYF | TGCGCCAGCAGCCAAGCCTCTAGCGGTAGCACAGATACGCAGTATTTT
- | TRBJ2-5 | TRBV18 | - | CASSPMEETQYF | TGTGCCAGCTCACCGATGGAAGAGACCCAGTACTTC
TRBD2 | TRBJ2-1 | TRBV5-5 | many | CASTRTSGRIDEQFF | TGTGCCAGCACCCGGACTAGCGGGAGAATCGATGAGCAGTTCTTC
- | TRBJ2-5 | TRBV11-3 | - | CASSLVYAETQYF | TGTGCCAGCAGCTTAGTGTATGCAGAGACCCAGTACTTC
TRBD2 | TRBJ2-1 | TRBV12-3/TRBV12-4 | many | CASSLPPRLAGGRDEQFF | TGTGCCAGCAGTTTACCTCCGCGACTAGCGGGAGGGCGGGATGAGCAGTTCTTC
- | TRBJ2-1 | TRBV7-8 | many | CASSRIGGQHNEQFF | TGTGCCAGCAGCCGCATTGGGGGGCAGCACAATGAGCAGTTCTTC
- | TRBJ2-5 | TRBV6-2/TRBV6-3 | many | CASSYPRRNTQETQYF | TGTGCCAGCAGTTACCCTAGACGGAATACTCAAGAGACCCAGTACTTC
- | TRBJ1-4 | TRBV2 | many | CASLREESNEKLFF | TGTGCCAGCCTCCGGGAGGAGTCTAATGAAAAACTGTTTTTT
- | TRBJ2-1 | TRBV27 | many | CASGGSWLYNEQFF | TGTGCCAGCGGGGGTAGTTGGCTATACAATGAGCAGTTCTTC
TRBD1 | TRBJ2-7 | TRBV20-1 | many | CSAHGTGGTYEQYF | TGCAGTGCCCATGGGACAGGGGGCACATACGAGCAGTACTTC
- | TRBJ2-1 | TRBV29-1 | many | CSLDTGGINEQFF | TGCAGCCTCGATACGGGCGGAATCAATGAGCAGTTCTTC
- | TRBJ2-3 | TRBV6-2/TRBV6-3 | - | CASSYGPGTSTDTQYF | TGTGCCAGCAGTTACGGGCCGGGTACTAGCACAGATACGCAGTATTTT
- | TRBJ2-2 | TRBV4-3 | many | CASSQDHSAGELFF | TGCGCCAGCAGCCAAGATCATTCGGCCGGGGAGCTGTTTTTT
- | TRBJ1-5 | TRBV2 | - | CASRLSSREPQHF | TGTGCCAGCAGGCTCTCGTCTAGGGAGCCCCAGCATTTT
TRBD2 | TRBJ2-2 | TRBV9 | many | CASSFTSGNTGELFF | TGTGCCAGCAGCTTCACTAGCGGGAACACCGGGGAGCTGTTTTTT
- | TRBJ1-1 | TRBV6-2/TRBV6-3 | many | CASSYSLNTEAFF | TGTGCCAGCAGTTACTCACTGAACACTGAAGCTTTCTTT
- | TRBJ1-1 | TRBV5-5 | - | CASTRGQAVTEAFF | TGTGCCAGCACCAGGGGTCAGGCGGTGACTGAAGCTTTCTTT
- | TRBJ2-4 | TRBV12-2 | many | CASRFGRIAKNIQYF | TGTGCAAGTCGCTTCGGCAGGATAGCCAAAAACATTCAGTACTTC
- | TRBJ1-1 | TRBV9 | many | CASSVVKGVHTEAFF | TGTGCCAGCAGCGTAGTCAAGGGAGTGCATACTGAAGCTTTCTTT
TRBD2 | TRBJ2-1 | TRBV20-1 | many | CSARDGGLAGVAEQFF | TGCAGTGCTAGAGACGGTGGACTAGCGGGAGTCGCTGAGCAGTTCTTC
TRBD2 | TRBJ2-5 | TRBV4-1 | many | CASSQPQRLAGGQETQYF | TGCGCCAGCAGCCAACCACAAAGACTAGCGGGAGGCCAAGAGACCCAGTACTTC
- | TRBJ1-2 | TRBV23-1 | - | CASTQGRFVHYGYTF | TGCGCCAGCACCCAAGGTCGTTTTGTGCACTATGGCTACACCTTC
- | TRBJ2-2 | TRBV7-9 | many | CASSPVGRSAGELFF | TGTGCCAGCAGCCCTGTCGGTAGGAGTGCCGGGGAGCTGTTTTTT
TRBD1 | TRBJ2-7 | TRBV19 | many | CASSQGDSLEQYF | TGTGCCAGTAGTCAAGGGGACAGCCTCGAGCAGTACTTC